This T cell receptor beta chain derives from a study of molecular identifiers for immune sequencing clone quantification. Sorted naive CD8 T cells were those defined as CD8+CD4-CCR7+CD45RA+. Germline CDR1 and CDR2: MGHRA and YSYEKL. With 0 bases clipped from V and 2 bases from J, the junction kept 7 bases outside the gene matches. This CDR3 is built from 17 residues. Bulk libraries came from a prior protocol with listed TCR primers. TCRdb independently ran MiXCR on the PCR reads; one entry per CDR3 protein. The sample consists of just under 650,000 distinct CDR3 sequences, roughly 21% of them appearing once. Study-level points and caveats: The study reportedly detected spiked Jurkat TCR RNA from one cell among around 1 million naive cells. Whereas naive cells kept under 1% of molecules in clones above 20 RNA copies, such clones held over 97% in effectors.

Worth noting for this clonotype: Its antigen remains unknown.

The sequenced sample was naive CD8+ T cells from blood, with Jurkat cell RNA spiked in. Noted subset: FACS-sorted CD8+CD4-CCR7+CD45RA+ naive T cells. This clonotype originated in a human donor in good health. Some libraries in this study had Jurkat cell RNA spiked in. The V and J genes are TRBV4-1 and TRBJ2-1, with 7 bases lining up with TRBD2. The chain's CDR3 is CASSQDLSGITYNEQFF. The CDR3 DNA reads TGCGCCAGCAGCCAAGATCTGAGCGGGATAACCTACAATGAGCAGTTCTTC.